The next 11 T cell receptor beta chains were all read from a single sample in a study of T cells after yellow fever vaccination. From the 5' RACE reads, TCRdb called clonotypes with MiXCR, one entry per CDR3 protein. The data contain a few hundred thousand distinct CDR3 sequences, 15% to 20% of them singletons. The specimen comprised PBMCs, sampled 15 days after the yellow fever booster vaccination. Source of these receptors: a young man who received the YFV17D yellow fever vaccine.

This clonotype has more than one count but fewer than ten. This chain connects TRBV6-1 to TRBJ2-7; 9 bases are shared with TRBD2. Losses at the gene ends were 6 bases for V and 3 bases for J; bases not matched to a gene: 9. Per germline, CDR1 MNHNS and CDR2 SASEGT. The CDR3 contains 15 residues. The DNA for the CDR3 is TGTGCCAGCAGAACCACTTGGACTAGCGTCTACGAGCAGTACTTC. It is translated as CASRTTWTSVYEQYF.

This clonotype has only a few counts. This chain uses TRBV5-5 with TRBJ1-4; D might be TRBD1 (5 bases). Germline lookup yields CDR1 SGHKS and CDR2 YYEKEE (reference sequence). Trimming took off 2 bases at V and 3 bases at J, with 8 bases between the two ends. The CDR3 extends over 14 amino acids. In nucleotides, the CDR3 is TGTGCCAGCAGCTTCACAGGCGCTAATGAAAAACTGTTTTTT. Protein product: CASSFTGANEKLFF.

The chain has TRBV24-1 and TRBJ2-6; no clear D gene. The CDR3 length is 18 residues. The V gene lost 3 bases and the J gene lost 0 bases, with 14 bases spanning the gap. Germline CDR1 reads KGHDR; CDR2 reads SFDVKD. CDR3 sequence: CATSDAPGVYSGANVLTF. CDR3 sequence (DNA): TGTGCCACCAGTGATGCCCCTGGGGTGTACTCTGGGGCCAACGTCCTGACTTTC.

As DNA, the CDR3 is TGTGCCAGCAGCCGAGACCCAGTCACCTCCTACGAGCAGTACTTC. This sequence encodes CASSRDPVTSYEQYF. The V call is TRBV3-1, the J call TRBJ2-7; D is uncertain. The CDR3 contains 15 residues. Per germline, CDR1 LGHDT and CDR2 YNNKEL (reference sequence). The V end was cut by 4 bases, the J end by 0 bases, with 13 bases between.

The rearrangement links TRBV10-3 to TRBJ2-1; D remains ambiguous. The germline V and J ends were trimmed by 8 bases and 0 bases, with 14 bases remaining between them. The V gene's germline CDR1 is ENHRY and CDR2 SYGVKD. This CDR3 is built from 15 residues. The CDR3 sequence: CAISQGLISYNEQFF. Written as DNA, the CDR3 is TGTGCCATCTCCCAAGGTCTCATCTCCTACAATGAGCAGTTCTTC.

This sequence joins TRBV7-9 and TRBJ1-5; no reliable D call. The V and J ends lost 5 bases and 5 bases respectively, with 10 bases between them. The CDR3 has 13 amino acids. Germline V gives CDR1 SEHNR, CDR2 FQNEAQ (reference sequence). The CDR3 DNA sequence: TGTGCCAGCAGCCTGGAGAGGGATCAGCCCCAGCATTTT. It encodes CASSLERDQPQHF. The variable domain in full, with the rest retrieved from reference TRBV7-9 and TRBJ1-5, is DTGVSQNPRHKITKRGQNVTFRCDPISEHNRLYWYRQTLGQGPEFLTYFQNEAQLEKSRLLSDRFSAERPKGSFSTLEIQRTEQGDSAMYLCASSLERDQPQHFGDGTRLSIL.

The J gene is TRBJ1-6, the V gene TRBV20-1, with D possibly matching TRBD1 (5 bases). V lost 3 bases and J lost 7, with 16 bases in between. Germline CDR1 and CDR2: DFQATT and SNEGSKA (reference sequence). The CDR3 spans 15 residues. The CDR3 region has the DNA TGCAGTGCTAGTAGGGACGCCTCGGGCAATTCACCCCTCCACTTT. Translating gives CSASRDASGNSPLHF.

This clonotype was counted between two and nine times. V is TRBV5-4 and J is TRBJ2-2, with D unclear. Germline CDR1 reads SGHNT; CDR2 reads YYREEE (reference sequence). Trimming pared 4 bases from V and 3 bases from J, leaving 13 bases between. The CDR3 is made up of 15 amino acids. This chain's CDR3 is CASSPPWSYTGELFF. The CDR3 DNA follows: TGTGCCAGCAGCCCGCCGTGGAGCTACACCGGGGAGCTGTTTTTT.

This clonotype was seen a handful of times. CDR3 sequence: CASSAPGPEQFF. The DNA for the CDR3 is TGTGCCAGCAGCGCCCCAGGCCCTGAGCAGTTCTTC. The chain couples TRBV7-2 to TRBJ2-1; D is unclear. The germline V and J ends were trimmed by 5 bases and 9 bases, with 11 bases remaining between them. The CDR3 loop spans 12 amino acids. Germline assignment: CDR1 SGHTA and CDR2 FQGNSA.

V and J are TRBV18 and TRBJ2-7; D is tentatively TRBD1 or TRBD2 (5 bases each). CDR1 is KGHSH and CDR2 is LQKENI in the germline V gene. This CDR3 region has 15 residues. Trimming left V 4 bases short and J 0 bases short, with 13 bases between. The CDR3 nucleotides are TGTGCCAGCTCACTTGGTTGGGGGACCTCCTACGAGCAGTACTTC. Its translation: CASSLGWGTSYEQYF. Looking up the rest from reference TRBV18 and TRBJ2-7 gives the full variable domain: NAGVMQNPRHLVRRRGQEARLRCSPMKGHSHVYWYRQLPEEGLKFMVYLQKENIIDESGMPKERFSAEFPKEGPSILRIQQVVRGDSAAYFCASSLGWGTSYEQYFGPGTRLTVT.

V gene TRBV6-1 combines with J gene TRBJ1-4, with D possibly TRBD1 on 6 matching bases. Germline V gene data show CDR1 as MNHNS and CDR2 as SASEGT. This CDR3 comprises 15 residues. The V and J ends lost 6 bases and 7 bases respectively, with 18 bases between them. This chain's CDR3 is CASSRRGGVSEKLFF. The CDR3 region has the DNA TGTGCCAGCAGCCGCCGAGGGGGGGTTTCTGAAAAACTGTTTTTT.